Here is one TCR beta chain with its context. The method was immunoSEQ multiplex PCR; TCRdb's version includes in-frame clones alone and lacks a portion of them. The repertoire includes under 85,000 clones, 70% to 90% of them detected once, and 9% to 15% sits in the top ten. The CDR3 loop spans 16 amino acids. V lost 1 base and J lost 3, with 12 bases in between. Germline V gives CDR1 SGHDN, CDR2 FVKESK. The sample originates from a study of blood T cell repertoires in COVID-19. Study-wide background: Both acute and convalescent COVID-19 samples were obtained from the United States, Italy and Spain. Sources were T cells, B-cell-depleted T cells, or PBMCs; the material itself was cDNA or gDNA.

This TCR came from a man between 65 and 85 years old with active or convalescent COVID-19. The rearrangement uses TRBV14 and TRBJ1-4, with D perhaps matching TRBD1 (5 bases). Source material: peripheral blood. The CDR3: CASSQGDFGSNEKLFF. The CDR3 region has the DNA TGTGCCAGCAGCCAAGGGGACTTTGGGTCTAATGAAAAACTGTTTTTT.